These 14 T cell receptor beta chains originate from one sample sequenced in a study of graft-versus-host responses after intestinal transplantation. The assay was immunoSEQ multiplex PCR, and TCRdb's table has in-frame clones only and misses some. The profile shows some 4,400 clones, approximately 30% of them singletons. The sequencing used alloreactive CD4+ T cells from a mixed lymphocyte reaction culture, collected before intestinal transplant. Regarding subset: CFSE-low proliferating T cells sorted from approximately 6-day pre-transplant mixed lymphocyte reaction (GvH or HvG direction). The receptors were sampled from a human patient who received an intestinal transplant.

This clone is labeled as medium-sized. The rearrangement joins TRBV9 to TRBJ2-3, with D hard to call. V was clipped by 4 bases and J by 2 bases, with 11 bases between them. This CDR3 has 14 amino acids. Germline V gene lookup returns CDR1 SGDLS and CDR2 YYNGEE. Written as DNA, the CDR3 is TGTGCCAGCAGCAAACGATCCAACACAGATACGCAGTATTTT. This translates into CASSKRSNTDTQYF.

The V call is TRBV5-4, the J call TRBJ1-2; D is undetermined. The CDR3 has 13 amino acids. CDR1 and CDR2 from the germline V gene are SGHNT and YYREEE (reference sequence). Trimming cost V 2 bases and J 2 bases, with 7 bases left between them. The CDR3 nucleotides are TGTGCCAGCAGCTTAGGCAGGAACTATGGCTACACCTTC. This encodes CASSLGRNYGYTF.

This clone has more than one count but fewer than ten. A read error likely explains this, since a far larger clone differs by one base. V gene TRBV6-6 combines with J gene TRBJ2-7; D may correspond to TRBD1 or TRBD2 (8 bases each). This CDR3 is built from 15 residues. Per the germline V gene, CDR1 is MNHNY and CDR2 is SVGAGI (reference sequence). The CDR3: CACSGGQELSYEQYF. The CDR3 DNA is TGTGCCTGCAGCGGGGGACAGGAGTTATCCTACGAGCAGTACTTC.

The rearrangement uses TRBV10-1 and TRBJ2-5; D gene unclear. CDR3 size: 13 residues. Deletions cut 2 bases from V and 4 bases from J, with 8 bases between. CDR1 and CDR2 from the germline V gene are WNHNN and SYGVQD (reference sequence). CDR3 residues: CASSERLGETQYF. CDR3 DNA: TGCGCCAGCAGTGAGAGGCTGGGAGAGACCCAGTACTTC.

This clone was seen a handful of times. The rearrangement links TRBV5-6 to TRBJ2-5, with 13 bases aligning to TRBD2. V lost 0 bases to trimming and J lost 5 bases; unmatched junction nucleotides: 4. This CDR3 contains 16 residues. Germline CDR1 SGHDT, CDR2 YYEEEE. This chain's CDR3 is CASSLVLAGGRETQYF. As DNA, the CDR3 is TGTGCCAGCAGCTTGGTACTAGCGGGAGGGAGGGAGACCCAGTACTTC.

V usage is TRBV15 and J usage is TRBJ2-1, with D unresolved. The V gene lost 0 bases and the J gene lost 6 bases, with 18 bases spanning the gap. The germline V gene has CDR1 LNHNV and CDR2 YYDKDF (reference sequence). The CDR3 has 17 residues. The chain's CDR3 is CATSRERPDLFLNEQFF. The CDR3 coding sequence is TGTGCCACCAGCAGAGAGAGGCCCGACCTTTTCCTCAATGAGCAGTTCTTC.

This chain connects TRBV6-5 to TRBJ1-6, with a weak D call TRBD1 (6 bases). Looked up from germline, CDR1 is MNHEY and CDR2 is SVGAGI. This CDR3 is 15 amino acids long. Trimming cost V 2 bases and J 2 bases, with 7 bases left between them. In nucleotides, the CDR3 is TGTGCCAGCAGTTACGGGGGCCCCTATAATTCACCCCTCCACTTT. Encoded protein: CASSYGGPYNSPLHF.

On this clone: A far larger clone is one base from this, pointing to a likely read error. Other DNA sequences in this specimen translate into the identical CDR3. The genes are TRBV29-1 and TRBJ1-1; TRBD1 might be the D (5 bases). V lost 6 bases and J lost 0, with 14 bases in between. This CDR3 is 14 amino acids long. Germline V CDR1 and CDR2: SQVTM, ANQGSEA. CDR3 in amino acids: CSVVLGGLNTEAFF. The CDR3 region has the DNA TGCAGCGTGGTGTTGGGGGGACTGAACACTGAAGCTTTCTTT.

V and J are TRBV6-1 and TRBJ1-6; 8 bases map to TRBD1. The J segment lost 5 bases and the V segment lost 6 bases, leaving 6 bases of the junction unmatched. The CDR3 runs to 15 residues. The germline CDR1 and CDR2 sequences are MNHNS and SASEGT. In nucleotides, the CDR3 is TGTGCCAGCAGACAGGGGGAGCTCCATAATTCACCCCTCCACTTT. It specifies CASRQGELHNSPLHF.

This chain joins TRBV29-1 and TRBJ2-5; D is possibly TRBD1 (5 bases). The CDR3 runs 12 residues. Trimming shortened V by 3 bases and J by 7 bases, and 12 bases separated the two germline ends. Germline values: CDR1 SQVTM, CDR2 ANQGSEA. The DNA for the CDR3 is TGCAGCGTTGAGGTCGGACAAAGGACCCAGTACTTC. Its translation is CSVEVGQRTQYF.

V gene TRBV6-6 combines with J gene TRBJ2-3; D gene uncertain. Trimming cost V 6 bases and J 4 bases, with 17 bases left between them. The V gene's germline CDR1 is MNHNY and CDR2 SVGAGI (reference sequence). The CDR3 is made up of 15 amino acids. In DNA, the CDR3 is TGTGCCAGCAGCCGTACCCGGGCTAGGGCAGATACGCAGTATTTT. Translating it yields CASSRTRARADTQYF.

The V gene is TRBV6-5, the J gene TRBJ1-6; D call uncertain. Trimming took 2 bases from V and 2 from J, leaving 4 bases between them. This CDR3 has 14 residues. Germline values: CDR1 MNHEY, CDR2 SVGAGI. The CDR3 DNA is TGTGCCAGCAGTTACCGGGCCTATAATTCACCCCTCCACTTT. As protein: CASSYRAYNSPLHF.

The genes are TRBV15 and TRBJ2-7; 8 bases map to TRBD2. V lost 2 bases, J lost 7 bases, and 1 base stayed unmatched. From germline, CDR1 is LNHNV and CDR2 YYDKDF (reference sequence). The CDR3 spans 12 residues. In DNA form, the CDR3 reads TGTGCCACCAGCAGACCGGGGGGGGAGCAGTACTTC. Amino acid sequence: CATSRPGGEQYF. The complete variable domain, with remaining parts taken from reference TRBV15 and TRBJ2-7, reads DAMVIQNPRYQVTQFGKPVTLSCSQTLNHNVMYWYQQKSSQAPKLLFHYYDKDFNNEADTPDNFQSRRPNTSFCFLDIRSPGLGDTAMYLCATSRPGGEQYFGPGTRLTVT.

The rearrangement uses TRBV5-1 and TRBJ2-1; the match to TRBD2 covers 10 bases. J lost 5 bases, V lost 1 base, and 3 bases had no gene match. The germline gives CDR1 SGHRS, CDR2 YFSETQ. The CDR3 contains 15 residues. CDR3 loop: CASSLTSGTNNEQFF. DNA of the CDR3: TGCGCCAGCAGCTTGACTAGCGGGACGAACAATGAGCAGTTCTTC.